This T cell receptor beta chain appears in the sequencing data of a study of blood T cell repertoires in COVID-19. As for the study in general: Spain, Italy and the United States supplied samples that represented acute and convalescent COVID-19. Sources were T cells, B-cell-depleted T cells, or PBMCs; the material itself was cDNA or gDNA.

Looked up from germline, CDR1 is ENHRY and CDR2 is SYGVKD. This CDR3 has 13 amino acids. Trimming took off 2 bases at V and 0 bases at J, with 4 bases between the two ends. Authors' methods: Reference gene primer amplification gave estimated nucleated cell counts. Method: immunoSEQ multiplex PCR; TCRdb's copy keeps in-frame clones and lacks some. The V and J calls and the clone size are those of that table, but D and trimming were determined from the DNA. The sample carries over 200,000 clones, 90% recorded once. One Seattle source followed patients from active infection through their disease course. This clone has only one observation.

The sample comprised peripheral blood. This receptor was obtained from a man aged 30 to 45 with COVID-19, enrolled during active disease. This chain joins TRBV10-3 and TRBJ1-1, with D hard to call. The CDR3 sequence is CAISENMNTEAFF. The CDR3 DNA follows: TGTGCCATCAGTGAGAACATGAACACTGAAGCTTTCTTT.